The 27 T cell receptor beta chains below come from one sample, sequenced in a study of cytomegalovirus exposure and HLA in healthy donors. TCRdb's copy holds only in-frame clones and misses some; the assay was immunoSEQ multiplex PCR. The sample holds approximately 120,000 clones, roughly 86% seen once. Sequencing was done on a sample of PBMCs. The receptors here all came from a woman between 18 and 29 years old in good health and CMV-seronegative.

The genes are TRBV28 and TRBJ2-1; no reliable D call. The CDR3 contains 15 residues. The germline gives CDR1 MDHEN, CDR2 SYDVKM. The V end was cut by 6 bases, the J end by 7 bases, with 19 bases between. The CDR3 bases are TGTGCCAGCAGCGCCCCTTCAGGTAGAAGGAATGAGCAGTTCTTC. Encoded protein: CASSAPSGRRNEQFF.

This clone was observed once. The V and J genes are TRBV30 and TRBJ2-7; a weak D match, TRBD2 (7 bases). Germline V gene sequence: CDR1 GTSNPN, CDR2 SVGIG (reference sequence). The CDR3 sequence is 13 residues long. Written as DNA, the CDR3 is TGTGGGGAGGGGGGGGAGGGATCCTACGAGCAGTACTTC. Translation: CGEGGEGSYEQYF.

The rearrangement links TRBV6-5 to TRBJ1-2, with a tentative D call TRBD1 (5 bases). The V end was cut by 2 bases, the J end by 2 bases, with 12 bases between. The CDR3 sequence is 15 residues long. Germline CDR1 and CDR2: MNHEY and SVGAGI. The CDR3, as DNA: TGTGCCAGCAGTTACATCCCGGGGGAAAACTATGGCTACACCTTC. This sequence encodes CASSYIPGENYGYTF.

The CDR3 DNA is TGTGCCAGCAGCTACTCATATAGCAATCAGCCCCAGCATTTT. Translation gives CASSYSYSNQPQHF. This sequence joins TRBV5-6 and TRBJ1-5; D is unclear. The CDR3 contains 14 residues. Trimming pared 3 bases from V and 0 bases from J, leaving 7 bases between. Germline V lookup: CDR1 SGHDT, CDR2 YYEEEE.

V gene TRBV9 combines with J gene TRBJ2-2; the match to TRBD2 covers 12 bases. In germline, CDR1 is SGDLS, CDR2 YYNGEE. This CDR3 spans 14 amino acids. Trimming took 9 bases from V and 4 from J; bases not matched to a gene: 4. The CDR3 region is CATSSGGGTGELFF. The CDR3 DNA is TGTGCCACTTCTAGCGGGGGGGGCACCGGGGAGCTGTTTTTT. Full variable domain (rest looked up from reference TRBV9 and TRBJ2-2): DSGVTQTPKHLITATGQRVTLRCSPRSGDLSVYWYQQSLDQGLQFLIQYYNGEERAKGNILERFSAQQFPDLHSELNLSSLELGDSALYFCATSSGGGTGELFFGEGSRLTVL.

The V gene is TRBV19, the J gene TRBJ1-2, with TRBD1 matching 8 bases. The CDR3 contains 13 residues. The junction had 3 bases not matched to a gene; V was cut back by 3 bases and J by 6 bases. Germline V gene sequence: CDR1 LNHDA, CDR2 SQIVND (reference sequence). The CDR3 nucleotides read TGTGCCAGTAGTATTGGACAGGGAGATGGCTACACCTTC. Amino acid sequence: CASSIGQGDGYTF.

This chain connects TRBV7-9 to TRBJ1-4, with D possibly being TRBD1 (5 bases). The ends were cut back, 3 bases at V and 7 bases at J, with 15 bases in the middle. The germline gives CDR1 SEHNR, CDR2 FQNEAQ (reference sequence). The CDR3 runs 15 residues. The CDR3 DNA reads as TGTGCCAGCAGCTTTGGGCAGGGTAGGATTGAAAAACTGTTTTTT. Encoded protein: CASSFGQGRIEKLFF.

This chain uses TRBV29-1 with TRBJ2-7; 7 positions match TRBD1. CDR1 is SQVTM, CDR2 ANQGSEA, per germline. With V trimmed by 5 bases and J by 6 bases, 4 bases remained unmatched. The CDR3 length is 11 residues. The CDR3 coding sequence is TGCAGCGTTTTGACAGGGACCGAGCAGTACTTC. The encoded protein is CSVLTGTEQYF.

This chain's CDR3 is CASSLDSRARTQYF. The CDR3, as DNA: TGTGCCAGTAGTCTCGATTCCAGGGCTCGGACCCAGTACTTC. The V gene is TRBV19, the J gene TRBJ2-5, with a tentative D call TRBD1 (5 bases). CDR1 is LNHDA and CDR2 is SQIVND in the germline V gene (reference sequence). V was clipped by 5 bases and J by 7 bases, with 17 bases between them. The CDR3 totals 14 residues.

The chain links TRBV7-3 to TRBJ2-2; TRBD2 aligns across 7 bases. The length of the CDR3 is 14 residues. Looked up from germline, CDR1 is SGHTA and CDR2 is FQGTGA. Unmatched junction bases numbered 3, after V lost 5 bases and J lost 3 bases. In nucleotides, the CDR3 is TGTGCCAGCAGCCCCCGGGGGGACACCGGGGAGCTGTTTTTT. Translation: CASSPRGDTGELFF.

This clone was seen just once. The chain combines TRBV28 with TRBJ2-1; D gene unclear. This CDR3 has 15 residues. V lost 5 bases and J 4 bases, leaving 15 bases between the germline ends. Germline CDR1 is MDHEN and CDR2 is SYDVKM. CDR3 region: CASSPSGTEYNEQFF. The CDR3 DNA reads as TGTGCCAGCAGTCCCTCAGGCACTGAATACAATGAGCAGTTCTTC.

This clone was seen a handful of times. This chain connects TRBV9 to TRBJ2-7, with TRBD2 identical over 7 bases. This CDR3 is 15 amino acids long. Germline V gene data show CDR1 as SGDLS and CDR2 as YYNGEE. V shed 3 bases and J 3 bases; nucleotides not matched to a gene: 9. The CDR3 DNA sequence: TGTGCCAGCAGCGCCGGACCGGGGGGAATCTACGAGCAGTACTTC. Translation gives CASSAGPGGIYEQYF.

The rearrangement links TRBV30 to TRBJ2-5; 11 bases are shared with TRBD1. The germline V gene encodes CDR1 GTSNPN and CDR2 SVGIG (reference sequence). This CDR3 is built from 14 residues. The V segment lost 3 bases and the J segment 4 bases; nucleotides outside the gene matches: 4. The DNA of the CDR3 is TGTGCCTGGAGAGGACAGGGGGCCCGAGAGACCCAGTACTTC. Its protein is CAWRGQGARETQYF.

J is TRBJ2-1 and V is TRBV11-3; 14 bases are a match to TRBD2. V was clipped by 5 bases and J by 5 bases; unmatched bases: 8. This CDR3 contains 17 residues. Germline V gene data show CDR1 as SGHNT and CDR2 as YENEEA. DNA of the CDR3: TGTGCCAGCAGCAGCCGAGGGACTAGCGGGGGAAACAATGAGCAGTTCTTC. Protein: CASSSRGTSGGNNEQFF. Full variable domain (remainder filled in from reference TRBV11-3 and TRBJ2-1): EAGVVQSPRYKIIEKKQPVAFWCNPISGHNTLYWYLQNLGQGPELLIRYENEEAVDDSQLPKDRFSAERLKGVDSTLKIQPAELGDSAVYLCASSSRGTSGGNNEQFFGPGTRLTVL.

J is TRBJ2-3 and V is TRBV7-3; possibly TRBD2 for D (6 bases). This CDR3 spans 14 amino acids. Germline CDR1 and CDR2: SGHTA and FQGTGA. The V and J ends lost 3 bases and 2 bases respectively, with 9 bases between them. The CDR3 coding sequence is TGTGCCAGCAGCTTGAGCGGGTACACAGATACGCAGTATTTT. Amino acids: CASSLSGYTDTQYF.

The J gene is TRBJ2-3, the V gene TRBV30, with TRBD2 matching 14 bases. The CDR3 has 20 amino acids. The J segment lost 5 bases and the V segment lost 2 bases, leaving 18 bases of the junction unmatched. The germline V gene has CDR1 GTSNPN and CDR2 SVGIG (reference sequence). The CDR3 DNA reads as TGTGCCTGGAGTTCATACCCAGACTACAGACTAGCGGGGGGGTTAGATACGCAGTATTTT. This codes for CAWSSYPDYRLAGGLDTQYF.

This chain joins TRBV15 and TRBJ2-7, with 8 bases that match TRBD1. From germline, CDR1 is LNHNV and CDR2 YYDKDF (reference sequence). V trimming: 4 bases; J trimming: 5 bases; junction bases outside the gene matches: 10. The CDR3 spans 15 residues. The CDR3 coding sequence is TGTGCCACCAGCATGCCGGACAGGGAAAGCCACGAGCAGTACTTC. Translating gives CATSMPDRESHEQYF.

This chain uses TRBV27 with TRBJ2-1; D possibly corresponds to TRBD2 (6 bases). Germline V gene data show CDR1 as MNHEY and CDR2 as SMNVEV (reference sequence). The CDR3 totals 16 residues. V shed 2 bases and J shed 4 bases, with 15 bases lying between them. The CDR3 here is CASSLGPTGRYNEQFF. The CDR3 coding sequence is TGTGCCAGCAGTTTAGGTCCCACCGGGAGATACAATGAGCAGTTCTTC.

This chain uses TRBV27 with TRBJ2-1; maybe TRBD1 (5 bases). Deletions cut 4 bases from V and 4 bases from J, with 14 bases between. The germline V gene encodes CDR1 MNHEY and CDR2 SMNVEV (reference sequence). The CDR3 runs to 15 residues. The CDR3 sequence is CASSYRLRQYNEQFF. CDR3 coding DNA: TGTGCCAGCAGTTATCGCTTGCGACAGTACAATGAGCAGTTCTTC.

The V call is TRBV18, the J call TRBJ2-7; TRBD1 agrees at 10 bases. The CDR3 runs 15 residues. V gave up 4 bases and J gave up 1 base; unmatched junction bases: 4. Germline V lookup: CDR1 KGHSH, CDR2 LQKENI. The CDR3 DNA reads as TGTGCCAGCTCACGCGGACAGGGGGGGTCCTACGAGCAGTACTTC. This gives the protein CASSRGQGGSYEQYF.

The chain is built from TRBV5-1 and TRBJ2-2; D perhaps matches TRBD2 (6 bases). The V end was cut by 4 bases, the J end by 5 bases, with 18 bases between. This CDR3 is 16 amino acids long. The germline CDR1 and CDR2 sequences are SGHRS and YFSETQ. DNA of the CDR3: TGCGCCAGCAGCACCACGGGACTCACGAGTACCGGGGAGCTGTTTTTT. It yields the protein CASSTTGLTSTGELFF.

V gene TRBV27 combines with J gene TRBJ2-3; 7 bases agree with TRBD1. Germline V gives CDR1 MNHEY, CDR2 SMNVEV (reference sequence). The CDR3 covers 15 residues. V gave up 1 base and J gave up 4 bases; unmatched junction bases: 5. CDR3 nucleotides: TGTGCCAGCAGTTTATACAGGGGAAGGTCAGATACGCAGTATTTT. Translated: CASSLYRGRSDTQYF.

The chain employs TRBV7-3 and TRBJ2-7; 7 bases fit TRBD2. V shed 3 bases and J 2 bases; nucleotides not matched to a gene: 25. Germline V lookup: CDR1 SGHTA, CDR2 FQGTGA. The CDR3 has 21 residues. The CDR3 DNA is TGTGCCAGCAGCTTGTTCCCGGGGGGAGGCTATTTGCGGGGACTTACCTACGAGCAGTACTTC. This gives the protein CASSLFPGGGYLRGLTYEQYF.

This chain joins TRBV4-3 and TRBJ1-3; TRBD1 might be the D (5 bases). This CDR3 has 17 amino acids. Germline CDR1 reads LGHNA; CDR2 reads YSLEER. Trimming shortened V by 1 base and J by 2 bases, and 15 bases separated the two germline ends. The CDR3 protein is CASSQGVEGLAGNTIYF. Written as DNA, the CDR3 is TGCGCCAGCAGCCAAGGGGTGGAGGGGTTAGCTGGAAACACCATATATTTT.

The J gene is TRBJ2-7, the V gene TRBV9, with 7 bases lining up with TRBD2. V lost 0 bases, J lost 0 bases, and 3 bases stayed unmatched. There are 15 residues in the CDR3. Per the germline V gene, CDR1 is SGDLS and CDR2 is YYNGEE. The CDR3 DNA reads TGTGCCAGCAGCGTAGCTCCGGGGGGCTCCTACGAGCAGTACTTC. It codes for CASSVAPGGSYEQYF.

The count of this clone is one. This rearrangement joins TRBV25-1 to TRBJ2-2; D may be TRBD2 (6 bases). V shed 5 bases and J shed 0 bases, with 10 bases lying between them. This CDR3 has 15 amino acids. CDR1 is MGHDK and CDR2 is SYGVNS in the germline V gene. DNA of the CDR3: TGTGCCAGCAGTACCGGGACTCCGAACACCGGGGAGCTGTTTTTT. This gives the protein CASSTGTPNTGELFF.

CDR3 sequence: CASSLLRDRGGDEQFF. The DNA for the CDR3 is TGCGCCAGCAGCCTCCTCAGGGACAGGGGAGGCGATGAGCAGTTCTTC. The V call is TRBV10-2, the J call TRBJ2-1; 10 bases are a match to TRBD1. The CDR3 spans 16 residues. J was trimmed by 8 bases and V by 6 bases; bases with no gene match: 13. CDR1 and CDR2 (germline): WSHSY, SAAADI.